Listed here are 25 T cell receptor beta chains from one sample, sequenced in a study of shared clonotypes between healthy human individuals (dated by TCRdb to the early 2020s). Library construction relied on the immunoSEQ multiplex PCR assay. The source is immuneACCESS, and TCRdb retained only in-frame sequences with V and J called. Part of the clones is not carried over; for the studies checked, unresolved V genes explain less than half of this, and the remainder is unexplained. Counted in this sample were over a million clones; approximately 98.5% of them appeared once. The ten most abundant clones make up 0.36% of the sample. Source material: naive CD4+ T cells sorted from blood. Interpreted using the paper, the cell subset or site label stands for: CD45RA+ positively selected. The receptors shown here come from a man aged 30 to 39 in good health.

V is TRBV27 and J is TRBJ2-2; D not certain. Germline V gene sequence: CDR1 MNHEY, CDR2 SMNVEV (reference sequence). The germline V and J ends were trimmed by 7 bases and 0 bases, with 12 bases remaining between them. This CDR3 has 15 residues. The CDR3 DNA is TGTGCCAGCACTCCGAGGACGACGAACACCGGGGAGCTGTTTTTT. Its protein is CASTPRTTNTGELFF.

The rearrangement uses TRBV6-5 and TRBJ2-7, with unresolved D. Trimming left V 6 bases short and J 6 bases short, with 21 bases between. This CDR3 has 15 amino acids. In germline, CDR1 is MNHEY, CDR2 SVGAGI. CDR3 sequence (DNA): TGTGCCAGCAGGAGAAACGGATTCGAAAGAGCCGAGCAGTACTTC. It specifies CASRRNGFERAEQYF.

V and J are TRBV5-1 and TRBJ2-7; TRBD1 is a possible D gene (5 bases). V lost 4 bases and J lost 6, with 14 bases in between. Germline V gene lookup returns CDR1 SGHRS and CDR2 YFSETQ. The CDR3 spans 13 residues. The CDR3 nucleotides read TGCGCCAGCAGCCAGACAGTTACCGGCGAGCAGTACTTC. Translation: CASSQTVTGEQYF.

For this clone: The sample holds other DNA sequences that translate to the same CDR3. The chain couples TRBV5-1 to TRBJ2-2; 9 bases are shared with TRBD2. The V gene end was trimmed by 1 base and the J gene end by 5 bases; junction bases not matched to a gene: 0. Germline V CDR1 and CDR2: SGHRS, YFSETQ. CDR3 length: 14 residues. CDR3 protein: CASSLTSGTGELFF. The CDR3 DNA sequence: TGCGCCAGCAGCTTGACTAGCGGGACCGGGGAGCTGTTTTTT.

This chain joins TRBV29-1 and TRBJ2-7, with 12 bases matching TRBD2. CDR1 SQVTM and CDR2 ANQGSEA come from the germline V gene. With V trimmed by 1 base and J by 3 bases, 10 bases remained unmatched. This CDR3 region has 17 residues. The CDR3 DNA is TGCAGCGTTGAAGGCGGCCGACTAGCGGGAGAGATCTACGAGCAGTACTTC. It specifies CSVEGGRLAGEIYEQYF.

This chain connects TRBV30 to TRBJ1-2; D is possibly TRBD1 (5 bases). CDR1 and CDR2 from the germline V gene are GTSNPN and SVGIG (reference sequence). V lost 2 bases, J lost 7 bases, and 11 bases lay in between. CDR3 size: 12 residues. The CDR3 sequence is CAWSPGPRGYTF. In DNA, the CDR3 is TGTGCCTGGAGTCCGGGACCCCGTGGCTACACCTTC.

The chain combines TRBV18 with TRBJ1-1; TRBD1 is a possible D gene (5 bases). The germline CDR1 and CDR2 sequences are KGHSH and LQKENI. Trimming removed 2 bases from V and 7 bases from J, with 14 bases in between. The CDR3 is 14 amino acids. The CDR3 spells CASSPEVGGVEAFF. CDR3 DNA: TGTGCCAGCTCACCAGAGGTTGGGGGTGTTGAAGCTTTCTTT.

The rearrangement uses TRBV5-1 and TRBJ2-5; the D is unclear. The CDR3 totals 15 residues. V was clipped by 4 bases and J by 2 bases, with 15 bases between them. Germline V CDR1 and CDR2: SGHRS, YFSETQ. The CDR3 spells CASSPFVSRQETQYF. DNA for the CDR3: TGCGCCAGCAGCCCCTTCGTCTCACGTCAAGAGACCCAGTACTTC.

The chain combines TRBV5-5 with TRBJ1-4, with 7 bases fitting TRBD1. The V gene end was trimmed by 6 bases and the J gene end by 0 bases; junction bases not matched to a gene: 5. The CDR3 is 15 amino acids. Germline CDR1 reads SGHKS; CDR2 reads YYEKEE (reference sequence). Written as DNA, the CDR3 is TGTGCCAGCACCCGAGGGGGCGCAACTAATGAAAAACTGTTTTTT. Translation: CASTRGGATNEKLFF.

J is TRBJ2-7 and V is TRBV6-1; tentatively, D is TRBD2 (5 bases). CDR3 length: 12 amino acids. Germline loops: CDR1 MNHNS, CDR2 SASEGT. V was cut by 7 bases and J by 6 bases, with 13 bases left in between. As DNA, the CDR3 is TGTGCCAGCAATTGGGGAGTAGGCGAGCAGTACTTC. Translated, it gives CASNWGVGEQYF.

J is TRBJ1-2 and V is TRBV21-1. TRBV21-1 has pseudogene status. CDR3 length: 9 amino acids. The CDR3 is CASSRDLLF. The CDR3 nucleotides read TGTGCCAGCAGCAGGGACCTCCTCTTC.

The V and J genes are TRBV5-1 and TRBJ2-3; D remains unclear. Trimming stripped 2 bases from V and 5 bases from J, with 9 bases between. Germline V gene data show CDR1 as SGHRS and CDR2 as YFSETQ. The CDR3 has 13 amino acids. CDR3 nucleotide sequence: TGCGCCAGCAGCTTTGACCTCGTAGATACGCAGTATTTT. Encoded protein: CASSFDLVDTQYF.

V is TRBV5-1 and J is TRBJ2-7; tentative D call: TRBD2 (5 bases). Germline CDR1 reads SGHRS; CDR2 reads YFSETQ. The V end lost 1 base, the J end lost 0 bases, and 17 bases lay between the germline ends. The CDR3 sequence is 17 residues long. This CDR3 is CASSLYGIRRSSYEQYF. The CDR3 region has the DNA TGCGCCAGCAGCTTGTATGGGATTCGGAGGAGCTCCTACGAGCAGTACTTC. The full variable domain, its missing parts supplied by reference TRBV5-1 and TRBJ2-7, is KAGVTQTPRYLIKTRGQQVTLSCSPISGHRSVSWYQQTPGQGLQFLFEYFSETQRNKGNFPGRFSGRQFSNSRSEMNVSTLELGDSALYLCASSLYGIRRSSYEQYFGPGTRLTVT.

V and J are TRBV9 and TRBJ2-7; TRBD2 might be the D (5 bases). The CDR3 runs to 15 residues. V was trimmed by 0 bases and J by 0 bases, leaving 10 bases between them. CDR1 and CDR2 from the germline V gene are SGDLS and YYNGEE. The CDR3 region is CASSVGGGGSYEQYF. The CDR3 bases are TGTGCCAGCAGCGTAGGTGGAGGAGGCTCCTACGAGCAGTACTTC. The whole variable domain, remainder taken from reference TRBV9 and TRBJ2-7, is DSGVTQTPKHLITATGQRVTLRCSPRSGDLSVYWYQQSLDQGLQFLIQYYNGEERAKGNILERFSAQQFPDLHSELNLSSLELGDSALYFCASSVGGGGSYEQYFGPGTRLTVT.

The V gene is TRBV7-9, the J gene TRBJ2-1, with 11 nucleotides matching TRBD2. V was clipped by 0 bases and J by 3 bases; unmatched bases: 4. CDR3 length: 17 residues. CDR1 SEHNR and CDR2 FQNEAQ come from the germline V gene (reference sequence). The CDR3 here is CASSLALAGGNYNEQFF. CDR3 bases: TGTGCCAGCAGCTTAGCGCTAGCGGGAGGTAACTACAATGAGCAGTTCTTC.

The chain combines TRBV7-9 with TRBJ2-5, with D tentatively TRBD2 (5 bases). This CDR3 is built from 16 residues. V dropped 1 base and J dropped 0 bases, with 12 bases sitting between them. CDR1 and CDR2 from the germline V gene are SEHNR and FQNEAQ (reference sequence). CDR3 residues: CASSLGTGSHQETQYF. In DNA form, the CDR3 reads TGTGCCAGCAGCTTAGGGACTGGGAGCCACCAAGAGACCCAGTACTTC. The full variable domain, completed using reference TRBV7-9 and TRBJ2-5, is DTGVSQNPRHKITKRGQNVTFRCDPISEHNRLYWYRQTLGQGPEFLTYFQNEAQLEKSRLLSDRFSAERPKGSFSTLEIQRTEQGDSAMYLCASSLGTGSHQETQYFGPGTRLLVL.

A note on this clone: Different DNA sequences within this sample yield the same CDR3. The chain is built from TRBV5-1 and TRBJ1-1; D may be TRBD1 (5 bases). Per germline, CDR1 SGHRS and CDR2 YFSETQ. The V gene lost 1 base and the J gene lost 5 bases, with 12 bases spanning the gap. There are 14 residues in the CDR3. The DNA for the CDR3 is TGCGCCAGCAGCTTGAACGGGGAGGGGACTGAAGCTTTCTTT. Its protein is CASSLNGEGTEAFF.

V is TRBV10-3 and J is TRBJ2-7, with 8 bases matching TRBD2. This CDR3 is 20 amino acids long. J was trimmed by 2 bases and V by 6 bases; bases with no gene match: 24. From germline, CDR1 is ENHRY and CDR2 SYGVKD. For the CDR3, the DNA is TGTGCCATCAGCGACCCGAGTCGGAGTTTAGTAGCGGGAAAAACCTACGAGCAGTACTTC. The encoded protein is CAISDPSRSLVAGKTYEQYF.

CDR3 nucleotide sequence: TGTGCCAGCAGCTTGGTCGGGTGGATGGCGGGAGGGGGCACCGGGGAGCTGTTTTTT. It yields the protein CASSLVGWMAGGGTGELFF. The gene calls are TRBV5-4 and TRBJ2-2, with 9 bases identical to TRBD2. CDR1 is SGHNT and CDR2 is YYREEE in the germline V gene (reference sequence). The CDR3 is made up of 19 amino acids. V dropped 0 bases and J dropped 4; count of bases not matched to a gene: 13.

In its sample, this clone was seen once. The same CDR3 also results from other DNA sequences found in this sample. The J gene is TRBJ1-1, the V gene TRBV7-2, with unresolved D. V was cut by 1 base and J by 1 base, with 4 bases left in between. The CDR3 runs 13 residues. The germline V gene encodes CDR1 SGHTA and CDR2 FQGNSA. The CDR3, as DNA: TGTGCCAGCAGCTTAGAAGGGAACACTGAAGCTTTCTTT. Its translation is CASSLEGNTEAFF.

As to this clone: This specimen includes other DNA sequences encoding the same CDR3. The DNA of the CDR3 is TGTGCCAGTAGTAAGGCGGGGGGAACCTACGAGCAGTACTTC. Translated, it gives CASSKAGGTYEQYF. The chain carries TRBV19 and TRBJ2-7; TRBD2 matches at 8 bases. Trimming cost V 4 bases and J 2 bases; bases outside gene matches: 4. Germline lookup yields CDR1 LNHDA and CDR2 SQIVND (reference sequence). The CDR3 has 14 amino acids.

This chain links TRBV7-9 with TRBJ2-1, with D perhaps TRBD1 (5 bases). V lost 7 bases and J 0 bases, leaving 13 bases between the germline ends. Germline-derived CDR1 and CDR2 are SEHNR and FQNEAQ (reference sequence). The CDR3 runs 15 residues. CDR3 nucleotides: TGTGCCAGCACCTTGGGGCGCGGCTCCTACAATGAGCAGTTCTTC. It yields the protein CASTLGRGSYNEQFF.

A remark on this clone: The junction differs from germline at one of its ends, possibly a read error. The chain joins TRBV7-7 to TRBJ1-4; D unclear. CDR3 size: 16 residues. Germline CDR1 is SSHAT and CDR2 is FNYEAQ (reference sequence). As DNA, the CDR3 is TGTGCTAGCAGCTTAGTTAGCTCCGCAACTAATGAAAAACTGTTTTTT. Its translation is CASSLVSSATNEKLFF. The variable domain in full, completed from reference TRBV7-7 and TRBJ1-4, reads GAGVSQSPRYKVTKRGQDVTLRCDPISSHATLYWYQQALGQGPEFLTYFNYEAQPDKSGLPSDRFSAERPEGSISTLTIQRTEQRDSAMYRCASSLVSSATNEKLFFGSGTQLSVL.

The chain combines TRBV30 with TRBJ1-3; 7 bases fit TRBD1. The CDR3 is 15 residues long. With V trimmed by 2 bases and J by 2 bases, 6 bases remained unmatched. CDR1 is GTSNPN, CDR2 SVGIG, per germline (reference sequence). CDR3 residues: CAWSPRTGPGNTIYF. In DNA, the CDR3 is TGTGCCTGGAGTCCCCGGACAGGCCCTGGAAACACCATATATTTT.

The rearrangement joins TRBV7-9 to TRBJ1-4, with D possibly matching TRBD1 (5 bases). The CDR3 spans 16 residues. The V end lost 2 bases, the J end lost 3 bases, and 13 bases lay between the germline ends. Germline V CDR1 and CDR2: SEHNR, FQNEAQ (reference sequence). The CDR3 DNA reads as TGTGCCAGCAGCTTAATTGATGTGACAGCTAATGAAAAACTGTTTTTT. Translating gives CASSLIDVTANEKLFF.